The clone carrying this TCR beta chain was counted at least ten times. The data were taken from a study of Graves' ophthalmopathy and Graves' hyperthyroidism. Study background: Upon initial diagnosis and before any treatment, peripheral blood was collected.

The study amplified TCR beta CDR3 regions using RNA transcripts. Scientists carried out first-round RT-PCR using HTBI primers and then a second-round multiplex PCR. TCRdb called the multiplex PCR reads again in MiXCR, with one record for every CDR3 protein. The sample lists about 500,000 distinct CDR3 sequences, approximately 15% occurring once. V was shortened by 5 bases and J by 5 bases, with 9 bases between the two germline ends. The CDR3 loop spans 13 amino acids. In germline, CDR1 is SGHTA, CDR2 FQGTGA. The sequence was obtained from a woman aged 25 to 39 with Graves' ophthalmopathy. This chain uses TRBV7-3 with TRBJ2-2; D remains unclear. The sample was blood. The CDR3 DNA sequence: TGTGCCAGCAGCCGCCAAGGGACCGGGGAGCTGTTTTTT. Translating it yields CASSRQGTGELFF.